This TCR beta chain was observed in a study of T cell responses to AZD1222 COVID-19 vaccine (dated by TCRdb to the early 2020s). Study-level background: AZD1222 recipients with second doses at about 4 weeks or about 12 weeks were pooled, because spike-specific TCR depth and breadth did not differ between schedules. A total of just over 230 trial participants underwent TCR sequencing, of whom about 210 had received two doses of AZD1222 and 26 had received two doses of the MenACWY control vaccine. Trial participants were enrolled by age into subgroups of 18-55, 56-69 and 70-plus years, and around 150, 29 and 61 TCR-sequenced participants, respectively, were included in these subgroups. Study-wide findings and limitations: Reportedly, close to half of the unique spike-specific TCRs recognized epitopes lying outside the regions that are mutated in the B.1.351 and B.1.1.7 variants. After two AZD1222 doses, spike-specific TCR breadth and depth were significantly higher than at day 0 and than in MenACWY recipients. Because no day 14 peak-response samples were available, the repertoires could be characterized only after the peak T cell response. In the small 56-69-year group, the increase in depth fell short of significance, most likely because of low power. Conclusions about previously exposed vaccinees are limited because only a handful of AZD1222 recipients were SARS-CoV-2 seropositive at baseline. Most participants were white British and females outnumbered males, and the authors suggested that clonal diversity may have been underestimated. CD4 TCRs associated with the vaccine covered the entire spike protein, and the dominant responses were in regions 160-218 and 743-854.

With respect to this clone: Its antigen is unknown. Base qualities are not recorded, but no much larger clone differs from it by a single base.

The sample's time point label, in plain terms: baseline before first vaccination. Samples from vaccinated people were obtained from the UK trials COV001 and COV002, which included a single-blind randomized controlled phase 2/3 trial of AZD1222 (ChAdOx1 nCoV-19) in healthy adults. Trial participant PBMC samples were collected at day 0 and day 28 after the second dose for TCRbeta chain sequencing. The CDR3 regions of human TCRbeta chains were analyzed by immunosequencing. The authors processed their data as follows. Repertoire TCRs were checked for matches against a reference library of SARS-CoV-2-specific TCRs that had been generated using the MIRA antigen-specificity platform. Breadth was defined as the fraction of unique TCRs that were SARS-CoV-2-associated. Depth was defined as the fraction of total T cells that were SARS-CoV-2-associated. Using the MIRA data, every spike-specific TCR was mapped to the spike region that the TCR reacted to and assigned to either a CD4 or a CD8 class. Log10-transformed breadth and depth values were compared by one-way ANOVA with Sidak's multiple comparisons tests. TCRdb took over this immuneACCESS table, retaining in-frame rearrangements with V and J assigned. Such tables are incomplete; in checked studies, under half of the missing clones stem from an unresolved V gene, and the remainder is unexplained. V and J calls and clone size are copied from that table; D and trimming were computed from the DNA. This sample lists around 140,000 clones; 90% to 95% were detected once. The ten largest clones add up to approximately 1.8% of the sample.

The specimen comprised peripheral blood, sampled on day 0 of AZD1222 vaccination. The clonotype was recovered from an adult in good health.

The CDR3 protein: CASSEWLQYTDTQYF. The bases are TGTGCCAGCAGTGAATGGCTACAATACACAGATACGCAGTATTTT. The chain links TRBV25-1 with TRBJ2-3, with the identity of the D gene unclear. CDR1 and CDR2 (MGHDK, SYGVNS) derive from the germline V gene. The CDR3 spans 15 residues, from the cysteine through the phenylalanine. Only the CDR3 portion is preserved as DNA: 45 bases, with reading frame beginning at the first base. V is shortened by 1 base, J by 2 bases, and the region joining them spans 10 bases.